This TCR beta chain was found in a study of response to subunit inactivated influenza vaccine. TCRdb fed the RT-PCR reads into MiXCR, producing one record per CDR3 protein. This sample has hundreds of thousands of distinct CDR3 sequences, with about 7.6% found just once. The study's findings and limits: T cells newly recruited by each seasonal influenza vaccination are few, the authors suggested.

CDR3 size: 13 residues. The V gene's germline CDR1 is DFQATT and CDR2 SNEGSKA (reference sequence). J was trimmed by 2 bases and V by 6 bases; bases with no gene match: 3. The table lists this clonotype with a few counts. Its antigen is still unknown. The chain uses TRBV20-1 and TRBJ2-1; TRBD2 agrees at 8 bases. The receptor's source is a man between 50 and 70 years old who received an inactivated influenza vaccine. The sample here was PBMCs from blood, taken about 24 months after vaccination. For the CDR3, the DNA is TGCAGTGCCCCGACTAGCGCCTACAATGAGCAGTTCTTC. This sequence encodes CSAPTSAYNEQFF.